This entry features one TCR beta chain sequence. Its antigen is unknown. Germline loops: CDR1 SGHKS, CDR2 YYEKEE (reference sequence). There are 14 residues in the CDR3. With 1 base removed from V and 4 bases from J, the gap between germline ends came to 12 bases. Quantitative 5'-RACE with molecular barcodes produced the TCR beta libraries. TCRdb processed the 5' RACE reads anew with MiXCR; each CDR3 protein has one entry. The sample consists of a few hundred thousand distinct CDR3 sequences, 15% to 20% of them appearing once. These data originate in a study of CD8 T cells in ankylosing spondylitis. General study points: The clones that were linked to disease were reported to be significantly enriched in matched synovial fluid samples from ankylosing spondylitis patients.

Sequenced sample: blood, either unsorted or a sorted T cell fraction (not recorded which). The receptor was derived from a male donor with ankylosing spondylitis or in good health (not recorded which). The V and J genes are TRBV5-5 and TRBJ2-7, with D possibly called TRBD1 or TRBD2 (5 bases each). CDR3 DNA sequence: TGTGCCAGCAGCTTGCGCAGGGAGTGGTACGAGCAGTACTTC. This encodes CASSLRREWYEQYF.